The TCR beta chain described here comes from a study of post-analysis software for immune sequencing data. Study-level points and caveats: Samples sharing a preparation batch grouped tightly together when assessed by F measure. When compared against controls, multiple sclerosis patients showed significantly lower normalized Chao1 diversity. The five TRBV segments detected at higher frequency in patients than in controls included TRBV5-6, TRBV5-1 and TRBV20-1.

Trimming cost V 0 bases and J 3 bases, with 12 bases left between them. Germline V lookup: CDR1 SGHAT, CDR2 FQNNGV. This CDR3 has 15 residues. This clonotype has at least ten counts. The antigen remains undetermined. Researchers reported that TCR beta cDNA libraries carried unique molecular identifiers. The yield from roughly 1 to 10 million T cells was roughly 500,000 cDNA molecules in total. TCRdb reanalysed the PCR reads using MiXCR and keeps one entry per CDR3 protein. Of about 810,000 distinct CDR3 sequences detected, 53% appear once; the ten largest clones hold around 4.5%. This chain connects TRBV11-2 to TRBJ2-7, with D hard to call. The sample was blood. The TCR originated in a girl aged 5-17 years with multiple sclerosis. The DNA of the CDR3 is TGTGCCAGCAGCTTAGAACGGGCACAACTCTACGAGCAGTACTTC. Translation gives CASSLERAQLYEQYF. The full variable domain, its missing parts supplied by reference TRBV11-2 and TRBJ2-7, is EAGVAQSPRYKIIEKRQSVAFWCNPISGHATLYWYQQILGQGPKLLIQFQNNGVVDDSQLPKDRFSAERLKGVDSTLKIQPAKLEDSAVYLCASSLERAQLYEQYFGPGTRLTVT.